These T cell receptor beta chains were read from a single sample in a study of OX40 agonist ivuxolimab in advanced cancers. Clones were sequenced by immunoSEQ multiplex PCR, and TCRdb holds only the in-frame ones, with some missing. There are about 72,000 clones in the sample; 81% occur only once, and around 5% lies in the top ten. The source material was CD4+ or CD8+ T cells sorted from blood, sampled in a trial of the OX40 agonist ivuxolimab. These receptors came from an adult with an advanced solid tumor such as melanoma, head and neck, liver or kidney cancer. CDR3s include the opening cysteine and the closing phenylalanine or tryptophan. A D gene is named only where the DNA matches it firmly. Some rows have no size entry. The others give once, few or many, or a class for an expanded clone.

>TRBJ2-1|TRBV7-2|.|TRBD2
CASRDSGTNSYNEQFF
TGTGCCAGCAGGGATAGCGGGACAAACTCCTACAATGAGCAGTTCTTC
>TRBJ1-2|TRBV5-4|.|TRBD1
CASSLGAGGGGYTF
TGTGCCAGCAGCTTGGGGGCAGGGGGAGGTGGCTACACCTTC
>TRBJ2-7|TRBV30|.|.
CAWSVIWDTDNYEQYF
TGTGCCTGGAGTGTAATATGGGACACTGACAACTACGAGCAGTACTTC
>TRBJ2-7|TRBV6-5|.|.
CASSSWDNTYEQYF
TGTGCCAGCAGTTCGTGGGACAATACCTACGAGCAGTACTTC
>TRBJ2-4|TRBV7-6|.|.
CASSLGGTPGNIQYF
TGTGCCAGCAGCTTAGGAGGGACCCCAGGGAACATTCAGTACTTC
>TRBJ1-2|TRBV19|.|.
CASSIDLTSYGYTF
TGTGCCAGTAGTATAGATCTCACCTCCTATGGCTACACCTTC
>TRBJ2-1|TRBV5-4|.|.
CASSLGGRGAGWYEQFF
TGTGCCAGCAGCTTGGGAGGACGGGGAGCAGGGTGGTATGAGCAGTTCTTC
>TRBJ1-5|TRBV5-8|.|TRBD1
CASSINRGEPQHF
TGTGCCAGCAGCATCAACAGGGGTGAGCCCCAGCATTTT
>TRBJ1-2|TRBV14|.|.
CASSQGTPRGYTF
TGTGCCAGCAGCCAAGGTACCCCGAGGGGCTACACCTTC
>TRBJ2-2|TRBV5-4|.|.
CASSLLDGNTGELFF
TGTGCCAGCAGCTTGCTAGACGGGAACACCGGGGAGCTGTTTTTT
>TRBJ2-1|TRBV4-2|once|TRBD2
CASSQRTSGDNEQFF
TGTGCCAGCAGCCAAAGGACTAGCGGAGACAATGAGCAGTTCTTC
>TRBJ1-6|TRBV19|.|.
CASKSSGERSSYNSPLHF
TGTGCCAGTAAGTCGTCTGGGGAAAGGAGCTCCTATAATTCACCCCTCCACTTT
>TRBJ1-5|TRBV19|.|.
CASSIDGDQPQHF
TGTGCCAGTAGTATAGACGGGGATCAGCCCCAGCATTTT
>TRBJ2-3|TRBV15|.|TRBD2
CATSRGTSEDTQYF
TGTGCCACCAGCAGGGGGACTAGCGAAGATACGCAGTATTTT
>TRBJ1-5|TRBV6-6|.|.
CASSSLTGYNQPQHF
TGTGCCAGCAGTAGCCTCACAGGATACAATCAGCCCCAGCATTTT
>TRBJ2-5|TRBV7-2|few|.
CASSPILQETQYF
TGTGCCAGCAGCCCGATTCTCCAAGAGACCCAGTACTTC
>TRBJ2-5|TRBV4-1|once|.
CASSPGLQETQYF
TGCGCCAGCAGCCCGGGCCTCCAAGAGACCCAGTACTTC
>TRBJ1-2|TRBV6-5|.|.
CASSYSIKFPNYGYTF
TGTGCCAGCAGTTACTCGATCAAATTCCCTAACTATGGCTACACCTTC
>TRBJ1-2|TRBV11-3|few|.
CASSFSTAVGGYTF
TGTGCCAGCAGCTTCTCCACGGCGGTTGGAGGCTACACCTTC
>TRBJ1-2|TRBV1|.|.
CTSSQGDRAELYGYTF
TGCACCAGCAGCCAGGGTGACAGGGCCGAGCTCTATGGCTACACCTTC
>TRBJ2-7|TRBV6-1|.|TRBD1
CASTLTGQIYEQYF
TGTGCCAGCACCTTAACGGGACAGATCTACGAGCAGTACTTC
>TRBJ1-1|TRBV11-1|.|.
CASSLVGASMMNTEAFF
TGTGCCAGCAGCCTAGTAGGGGCGTCTATGATGAACACTGAAGCTTTCTTT
>TRBJ2-6|TRBV9|.|TRBD1
CASSVRDRLSGANVLTF
TGTGCCAGCAGCGTCCGGGACAGACTCTCTGGGGCCAACGTCCTGACTTTC
>TRBJ2-3|TRBV6-5|few|TRBD2
CASTPGGDDTDTQYF
TGTGCCAGCACCCCCGGGGGGGACGACACAGATACGCAGTATTTT
>TRBJ1-5|TRBV2|few|.
CASSEGQGAQPQHF
TGTGCCAGCAGTGAAGGGCAGGGAGCTCAGCCCCAGCATTTT
>TRBJ2-3|TRBV6-6|once|.
CASRNTDTQYF
TGTGCCAGCAGGAACACAGATACGCAGTATTTT
>TRBJ2-7|TRBV7-2|.|TRBD1
CASSLGGQASYEQYF
TGTGCCAGCAGCTTAGGGGGACAGGCGTCCTACGAGCAGTACTTC
>TRBJ2-7|TRBV6-1|.|.
CASSEGLRTYSYEQYF
TGTGCCAGCAGTGAAGGCTTACGGACCTACTCCTACGAGCAGTACTTC
>TRBJ2-1|TRBV9|few|TRBD1
CASSAGQGYNEQFF
TGTGCCAGCAGCGCTGGACAGGGGTACAATGAGCAGTTCTTC
>TRBJ2-7|TRBV5-4|.|TRBD2
CASSLIAAGGNEQYF
TGTGCCAGCAGCTTGATTGCGGCGGGGGGTAACGAGCAGTACTTC
>TRBJ2-7|TRBV19|few|.
CASSRDGTYEQYF
TGTGCCAGTAGCCGGGACGGTACCTACGAGCAGTACTTC
>TRBJ1-2|TRBV6-5|.|.
CASSYSLGNYGYTF
TGTGCCAGCAGTTACTCGTTAGGAAACTATGGCTACACCTTC
>TRBJ2-5|TRBV7-8|.|TRBD2
CASSFQAGTQETQYF
TGTGCCAGCAGCTTCCAAGCGGGAACCCAAGAGACCCAGTACTTC
>TRBJ2-5|TRBV5-4|.|TRBD2
CASRQTSGGETQYF
TGTGCCAGCAGACAAACTAGCGGGGGAGAGACCCAGTACTTC
>TRBJ2-3|TRBV4-3|.|TRBD2
CASSQETSGSTDTQYF
TGCGCCAGCAGCCAAGAGACTAGCGGAAGCACAGATACGCAGTATTTT
>TRBJ1-5|TRBV7-8|.|.
CASSLEGVGTSNQPQHF
TGTGCCAGCAGCTTAGAGGGGGTCGGCACTAGCAATCAGCCCCAGCATTTT
>TRBJ2-7|TRBV18|.|.
CASSPRGPNEQYF
TGTGCCAGCTCACCACGTGGGCCCAACGAGCAGTACTTC
>TRBJ2-1|TRBV14|.|.
CASSQDTGLGQFF
TGTGCCAGCAGCCAAGATACAGGGTTAGGGCAGTTCTTC
>TRBJ2-1|TRBV14|few|.
CASSQSTVVNEQFF
TGTGCCAGCAGCCAATCGACAGTGGTCAATGAGCAGTTCTTC
>TRBJ1-1|TRBV7-3|.|TRBD1
CASSPQGQMNTEAFF
TGTGCCAGCAGCCCACAGGGACAGATGAACACTGAAGCTTTCTTT
>TRBJ2-5|TRBV5-1|.|TRBD1
CASSAQGARETQYF
TGCGCCAGCAGCGCACAGGGGGCGCGGGAGACCCAGTACTTC
>TRBJ1-2|TRBV7-9|.|TRBD1
CASSAQGDYGYTF
TGTGCCAGCAGCGCACAGGGGGACTATGGCTACACCTTC
>TRBJ2-5|TRBV11-2|.|.
CASSRLGKETQYF
TGTGCCAGCAGCCGACTGGGGAAAGAGACCCAGTACTTC
>TRBJ2-3|TRBV11-1|.|TRBD2
CASSLAGDRTDTQYF
TGTGCCAGCAGTCTAGCGGGAGATCGCACAGATACGCAGTATTTT